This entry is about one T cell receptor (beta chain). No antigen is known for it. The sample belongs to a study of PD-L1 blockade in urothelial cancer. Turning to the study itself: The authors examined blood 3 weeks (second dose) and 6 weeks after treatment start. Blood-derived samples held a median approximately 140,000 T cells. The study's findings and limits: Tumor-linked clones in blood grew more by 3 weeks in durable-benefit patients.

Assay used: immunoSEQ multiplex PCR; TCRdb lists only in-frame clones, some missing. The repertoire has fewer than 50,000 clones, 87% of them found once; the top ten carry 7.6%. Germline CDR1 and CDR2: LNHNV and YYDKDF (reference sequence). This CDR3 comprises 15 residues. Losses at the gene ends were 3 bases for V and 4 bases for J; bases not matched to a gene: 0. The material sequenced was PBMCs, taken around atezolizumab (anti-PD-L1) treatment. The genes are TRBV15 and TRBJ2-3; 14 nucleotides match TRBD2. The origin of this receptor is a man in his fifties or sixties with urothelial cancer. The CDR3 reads CATSRTSGGADTQYF. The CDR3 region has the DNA TGTGCCACCAGCAGGACTAGCGGGGGGGCAGATACGCAGTATTTT.